These T cell receptor beta chains were read from a single sample in a study of blood T cells in healthy people across ages. TCRdb re-called the 5' RACE reads through MiXCR, storing one row per CDR3 protein. The table includes roughly 680,000 distinct CDR3 sequences, 52% detected once. Sequencing used blood. These receptors came from a woman aged 80 or over in good health. CDR3s include the opening cysteine and the closing phenylalanine or tryptophan. The D gene is left open where the match is weak. Clone size is shown for a subset of rows, as once, few, many or a class of expanded clone.

cdr3_aa cdr3_nt v_call d_call j_call clone_size cdr3_length
CSARKASSYNEQFF TGCAGTGCTAGAAAGGCTAGCTCCTACAATGAGCAGTTCTTC TRBV20-1 NA TRBJ2-1 NA 14
CASSRGTSGNTQYF TGTGCCAGCAGTCGAGGGACTAGCGGGAATACGCAGTATTTT TRBV11-1 TRBD2 TRBJ2-3 NA 14
CASSFFGEAFF TGTGCCAGCAGTTTCTTCGGAGAAGCTTTCTTT TRBV12-3/TRBV12-4 NA TRBJ1-1 few 11
CSASLGEAYNEQFF TGCAGTGCTAGTCTCGGCGAAGCCTACAATGAGCAGTTCTTC TRBV20-1 NA TRBJ2-1 many 14
CASTRDGAGYEQYF TGCGCCAGCACCAGGGACGGAGCGGGCTACGAGCAGTACTTC TRBV5-1 NA TRBJ2-7 many 14
CSVERNYGCTF NA TRBV29-1 NA TRBJ1-2 once 11
CAISVGQLDTEAFF TGTGCCATCAGTGTTGGGCAGTTGGACACTGAAGCTTTCTTT TRBV10-3 NA TRBJ1-1 few 14
CASTLKGGNQPQHF TGTGCCAGCACCCTTAAGGGGGGCAATCAGCCCCAGCATTTT TRBV12-3/TRBV12-4 NA TRBJ1-5 many 14
CASSLLSLGYEQYF TGCGCCAGCAGCTTGCTATCTCTGGGCTACGAGCAGTACTTC TRBV5-1 NA TRBJ2-7 many 14
CASGQVGNQPQHF TGTGCCAGCGGCCAAGTGGGCAATCAGCCCCAGCATTTT TRBV3-1 NA TRBJ1-5 NA 13
CASSTGQRREQYF TGTGCCAGCAGTACGGGACAACGGCGTGAGCAGTACTTC TRBV12-3/TRBV12-4 NA TRBJ2-7 many 13
CSVVLRVSKNIQYF TGCAGCGTTGTCCTACGGGTGTCCAAAAACATTCAGTACTTC TRBV29-1 NA TRBJ2-4 NA 14
CASSSRLARYYNGQYF TGTGCCAGCAGCTCTAGACTAGCGCGATACTACAATGGGCAGTACTTC TRBV7-2 TRBD2 TRBJ2-5 NA 16
CASSQGHSSRITDTQYF TGTGCCAGCAGCCAAGGCCATTCTTCCCGAATCACAGATACGCAGTATTTT TRBV14 NA TRBJ2-3 few 17
CASSLDDSGSTDTQYF TGCGCCAGCAGCTTGGACGATAGCGGGAGTACAGATACGCAGTATTTT TRBV5-1 TRBD2 TRBJ2-3 NA 16
CASSYRVADYEQYF TGTGCCAGCAGTTACAGGGTGGCTGACTACGAGCAGTACTTC TRBV6-6 NA TRBJ2-7 many 14
CASSKLSRGNNEQFF TGTGCCAGCAGCAAGCTTAGTCGGGGGAACAATGAGCAGTTCTTC TRBV9 NA TRBJ2-1 many 15
CASSQAKTGYTEAFF TGTGCCAGCAGCCAAGCAAAAACAGGGTACACTGAAGCTTTCTTT TRBV3-1 NA TRBJ1-1 NA 15
CSARGIPGQLTDAQYF TGCAGCGCTAGGGGAATTCCGGGACAGCTCACAGATGCGCAGTATTTT TRBV20-1 TRBD1 TRBJ2-3 NA 16
CASSGRRTGELFF TGTGCCAGCAGTGGTAGGAGGACCGGGGAGCTGTTTTTT TRBV12-3/TRBV12-4 NA TRBJ2-2 NA 13
CASSPSSDEQYF TGTGCCAGCTCACCGTCTAGCGACGAGCAGTACTTC TRBV18 NA TRBJ2-7 few 12
CASSVELAGDTGEPFF TGTGCCAGCAGCGTAGAACTAGCAGGGGACACCGGGGAGCCGTTTTTT TRBV9 NA TRBJ2-2 once 16
CASNGGLGEQFF TGTGCCAGTAATGGGGGTTTGGGTGAGCAGTTCTTC TRBV9 NA TRBJ2-1 NA 12
CASSQGGLGGLPQHF TGTGCCAGCAGCCAAGGAGGACTCGGTGGTTTGCCCCAGCATTTT TRBV3-1 NA TRBJ1-5 NA 15
CASSVRTESYEQYF TGTGCCAGCAGCGTCCGGACGGAGTCCTACGAGCAGTACTTC TRBV9 NA TRBJ2-7 many 14
CGAGPYQPQHF TGCGGGGCAGGGCCTTATCAGCCCCAGCATTTT TRBV29-1 NA TRBJ1-5 NA 11
CASSKSLPGTGVGEQFF TGTGCCAGCAGTAAATCGCTTCCCGGGACAGGGGTGGGTGAGCAGTTCTTC TRBV6-1 TRBD1 TRBJ2-1 few 17
CASSPKGTSGAGTDTQYF TGTGCCAGCTCACCAAAGGGGACTAGCGGGGCCGGCACAGATACGCAGTATTTT TRBV18 TRBD2 TRBJ2-3 NA 18
CASSQDLRGSYEQYF TGTGCCAGCAGCCAAGACCTCAGGGGGTCCTACGAGCAGTACTTC TRBV3-1 TRBD1 TRBJ2-7 many 15
CASRYWDRLNTEAFF TGTGCCAGCAGGTATTGGGACAGACTGAACACTGAAGCTTTCTTT TRBV5-6 TRBD1 TRBJ1-1 few 15
CSAARDRVEEQYF TGCAGCGCCGCCCGGGACAGGGTCGAGGAGCAGTACTTC TRBV29-1 TRBD1 TRBJ2-5 few 13
CASSPVNRGLYF TGTGCCAGCAGCCCGGTTAACAGAGGGCTGTACTTC TRBV7-2 NA TRBJ2-7 once 12
CASSQSLANEKLFF TGTGCCAGCAGCCAATCGTTGGCTAATGAAAAACTGTTTTTT TRBV4-2 NA TRBJ1-4 NA 14
CASSLLGGDNYGYTF TGTGCCAGCAGTTTACTTGGAGGGGATAACTATGGCTACACCTTC TRBV6-1 NA TRBJ1-2 few 15
CASSPSTPGYNEQFF TGTGCCAGCTCCCCTTCGACCCCGGGATACAATGAGCAGTTCTTC TRBV18 NA TRBJ2-1 many 15
CASSYDGTDEQYF TGTGCCAGCAGTTACGACGGGACAGACGAGCAGTACTTC TRBV6-5 TRBD1 TRBJ2-7 many 13
CASSPAGARDTQYF TGTGCCAGCAGCCCCGCGGGAGCAAGAGATACGCAGTATTTT TRBV3-1 TRBD2 TRBJ2-3 many 14
CASSQGGRANYGYTF TGTGCCAGCAGCCAAGGTGGCAGGGCCAACTATGGCTACACCTTC TRBV14 NA TRBJ1-2 NA 15
CASSLSGPYTGELFF TGTGCCAGCAGCTTATCGGGGCCATACACCGGGGAGCTGTTTTTT TRBV7-3 NA TRBJ2-2 NA 15
CASRSGEVGYGYTF TGTGCCAGCAGGTCAGGTGAAGTGGGCTATGGCTACACCTTC TRBV3-1 NA TRBJ1-2 many 14
CASSSQGDNSPLHF TGTGCCAGCAGCTCCCAAGGGGACAATTCACCCCTCCACTTT TRBV7-9 NA TRBJ1-6 many 14